This T cell receptor (beta chain) was observed in a study of T-cell reconstitution after alpha-beta-depleted transplantation in children. This clonotype was seen at least ten times. Its target is not known. Library preparation (for TCRbeta) was performed with unique molecular identifiers. Using its own MiXCR run on the PCR reads, TCRdb lists one record per CDR3 protein. The table lists hundreds of thousands of distinct CDR3 sequences, around 13% of them singletons, with about 0.77% in the top ten. Findings and limits, study-wide: About two months after transplant, alpha-beta T cells reportedly came from several hundred expanded graft clones. Newly made T cells mostly supplied T-cell counts and diversity one year after transplant. Surviving thymic progenitors and recipient T cells were the source of high TCRbeta diversity at day 60 in some patients.

Trimming removed 8 bases at V and 3 bases at J, with 11 bases between. Germline assignment: CDR1 SGHAT and CDR2 FQNNGV. The CDR3 loop spans 12 amino acids. The chain uses TRBV11-2 and TRBJ2-7; a weak D match, TRBD1 (6 bases). The TCR comes from a girl aged 2-9 years with congenital amegakaryocytic thrombocytopenia, due to receive a stem cell transplant. Sequencing was performed on PBMCs, taken before TCRalphabeta/CD19-depleted stem cell transplant. The CDR3 DNA reads TGTGCCAGCGAAGGCAGGGGCTACGAGCAGTACTTC. Translated, it gives CASEGRGYEQYF.